This T cell receptor beta chain was recovered during a study of cytomegalovirus exposure and HLA in healthy donors. Across the whole study: Of roughly 400 genotyped donors, 81% grouped in the Caucasian-associated ancestry cluster.

This clone was found once. Its antigen is as yet unknown. PCR used 60 Vbeta primers and 13 Jbeta primers. Assay: immunoSEQ multiplex PCR; the TCRdb copy retains only in-frame clones and omits some. Found here are fewer than 150,000 clones, approximately 80% of them singletons; the top ten hold just over 5%. Points from the study as a whole: Later, TCR association rates were found to vary by HLA locus, highest for DRB1 and lowest for HLA-C. On later analysis, the bulk of CMV-associated TCR beta chains appeared to be HLA-restricted.

Germline V gives CDR1 WSHSY, CDR2 SAAADI. This CDR3 comprises 15 residues. V lost 6 bases, J lost 0 bases, and 14 bases lay in between. The J gene is TRBJ1-2, the V gene TRBV10-2, with a weak D call TRBD1 (5 bases). The specimen was PBMCs. This TCR came from a male donor in good health and CMV-seronegative. CDR3 in amino acids: CASSEEQEANYGYTF. The DNA for the CDR3 is TGCGCCAGCAGCGAAGAACAGGAAGCTAACTATGGCTACACCTTC.